Listed below are T cell receptor beta chains from one sample, sequenced in a study of CD8 T cells in Susac syndrome. TCRdb used MiXCR to reprocess the immunoSEQ multiplex PCR reads, holding one entry per CDR3 protein. Here the sample spans some 400,000 distinct CDR3 sequences, around 83% being singletons. The sample taken for sequencing was CD8+ T cells from PBMCs. These receptor sequences come from a human donor with multiple sclerosis. Both conserved end residues are part of each CDR3. Fields, in order: clone size, V gene, J gene, D gene, CDR3 protein, CDR3 DNA. The D gene is left open where the match is weak. Clone size appears in some rows only: once, few, many, or a class for an expanded clone.

clone size: .
V gene: TRBV6-1
J gene: TRBJ2-6
D gene: .
CDR3 protein: CASTHRDSGANVLTF
CDR3 DNA: TGTGCCAGCACACACAGGGATTCTGGGGCCAACGTCCTGACTTTC

clone size: .
V gene: TRBV19
J gene: TRBJ2-1
D gene: .
CDR3 protein: CASSDWDRYNEQFF
CDR3 DNA: TGTGCCAGTAGTGATTGGGACCGATACAATGAGCAGTTCTTC

clone size: .
V gene: TRBV27
J gene: TRBJ1-1
D gene: TRBD1
CDR3 protein: CASSATGGAEAFF
CDR3 DNA: TGTGCCAGCAGCGCTACAGGGGGGGCTGAAGCTTTCTTT

clone size: .
V gene: TRBV5-6
J gene: TRBJ1-1
D gene: .
CDR3 protein: CASSRRRTENTEAFF
CDR3 DNA: TGTGCCAGCAGTCGACGGAGGACAGAGAACACTGAAGCTTTCTTT

clone size: .
V gene: TRBV6-5
J gene: TRBJ2-1
D gene: TRBD2
CDR3 protein: CASSYLAESSYNEQFF
CDR3 DNA: TGTGCCAGCAGTTACCTAGCGGAAAGCTCCTACAATGAGCAGTTCTTC

clone size: .
V gene: TRBV9
J gene: TRBJ1-4
D gene: TRBD1
CDR3 protein: CASSVSGQANEKLFF
CDR3 DNA: TGTGCCAGCAGCGTATCGGGACAGGCTAATGAAAAACTGTTTTTT

clone size: .
V gene: TRBV27
J gene: TRBJ2-1
D gene: .
CDR3 protein: CASSFYGLNEQFF
CDR3 DNA: TGTGCCAGCAGTTTCTACGGCTTGAATGAGCAGTTCTTC

clone size: .
V gene: TRBV10-3
J gene: TRBJ1-2
D gene: .
CDR3 protein: CAISGTIGGGDTF
CDR3 DNA: TGTGCCATCAGTGGGACGATTGGGGGAGGGGACACCTTC

clone size: .
V gene: TRBV6-2/TRBV6-3
J gene: TRBJ2-3
D gene: .
CDR3 protein: CASSYSGPRERGDTQYF
CDR3 DNA: TGTGCCAGCAGTTACTCGGGGCCCCGAGAGCGTGGAGATACGCAGTATTTT

clone size: .
V gene: TRBV19
J gene: TRBJ2-1
D gene: .
CDR3 protein: CASSITGYNEQFF
CDR3 DNA: TGTGCCAGTAGTATAACAGGTTACAATGAGCAGTTCTTC

clone size: .
V gene: TRBV13
J gene: TRBJ1-2
D gene: .
CDR3 protein: CASSLASGMVDYGYTF
CDR3 DNA: TGTGCCAGCAGCTTAGCCTCCGGGATGGTAGACTATGGCTACACCTTC

clone size: once
V gene: TRBV2
J gene: TRBJ2-7
D gene: .
CDR3 protein: CASSEGVGGGFYEQYF
CDR3 DNA: TGTGCCAGCAGTGAAGGTGTGGGAGGTGGCTTCTACGAGCAGTACTTC

clone size: .
V gene: TRBV7-9
J gene: TRBJ2-7
D gene: .
CDR3 protein: CASSPPIWSSRIHEQYF
CDR3 DNA: TGTGCCAGCAGCCCCCCAATTTGGTCGTCCAGGATCCACGAGCAGTACTTC

clone size: .
V gene: TRBV4-1
J gene: TRBJ1-1
D gene: .
CDR3 protein: CASSPDHFHMNTEAFF
CDR3 DNA: TGCGCCAGCAGCCCTGACCATTTCCACATGAACACTGAAGCTTTCTTT

clone size: .
V gene: TRBV20-1
J gene: TRBJ2-6
D gene: TRBD1
CDR3 protein: CSARDLRQGEQPGANVLTF
CDR3 DNA: TGCAGTGCTAGAGACTTACGACAGGGAGAGCAACCTGGGGCCAACGTCCTGACTTTC

clone size: .
V gene: TRBV5-1
J gene: TRBJ1-1
D gene: TRBD1
CDR3 protein: CASSDWGQGNTEAFF
CDR3 DNA: TGCGCCAGCAGCGACTGGGGACAGGGGAACACTGAAGCTTTCTTT

clone size: .
V gene: TRBV6-1
J gene: TRBJ1-5
D gene: .
CDR3 protein: CASQGTENQPQHF
CDR3 DNA: TGTGCCAGCCAGGGGACTGAAAATCAGCCCCAGCATTTT

clone size: .
V gene: TRBV4-1
J gene: TRBJ2-1
D gene: TRBD2
CDR3 protein: CASSHRTSGGAVVNEQFF
CDR3 DNA: TGCGCCAGCAGCCACCGGACTAGCGGGGGGGCCGTCGTCAATGAGCAGTTCTTC

clone size: .
V gene: TRBV11-2
J gene: TRBJ1-1
D gene: .
CDR3 protein: CASSSKQGLTAEAFF
CDR3 DNA: TGTGCCAGCAGCTCCAAACAGGGACTCACTGCTGAAGCTTTCTTT

clone size: .
V gene: TRBV5-1
J gene: TRBJ2-1
D gene: .
CDR3 protein: CASSLDGTKGGSSYNEQFF
CDR3 DNA: TGCGCCAGCAGCTTGGACGGGACGAAGGGGGGAAGCTCCTACAATGAGCAGTTCTTC

clone size: .
V gene: TRBV7-9
J gene: TRBJ1-2
D gene: .
CDR3 protein: CASSLRAEVFGYGYTF
CDR3 DNA: TGTGCCAGCAGCTTACGTGCAGAGGTCTTCGGATATGGCTACACCTTC

clone size: .
V gene: TRBV29-1
J gene: TRBJ2-1
D gene: .
CDR3 protein: CSVELPPRVVNEQFF
CDR3 DNA: TGCAGCGTTGAACTCCCCCCCAGGGTAGTGAATGAGCAGTTCTTC

clone size: few
V gene: TRBV12-3/TRBV12-4
J gene: TRBJ2-5
D gene: .
CDR3 protein: CASSLGEDEVGETQYF
CDR3 DNA: TGTGCCAGCAGTTTGGGGGAAGACGAGGTAGGGGAGACCCAGTACTTC

clone size: few
V gene: TRBV12-3/TRBV12-4
J gene: TRBJ2-1
D gene: .
CDR3 protein: CASRASIYNEQFF
CDR3 DNA: TGTGCCAGTCGTGCGTCGATCTACAATGAGCAGTTCTTC

clone size: .
V gene: TRBV30
J gene: TRBJ1-5
D gene: TRBD1
CDR3 protein: CAWTPGQFNQPQHF
CDR3 DNA: TGTGCCTGGACCCCGGGACAGTTCAATCAGCCCCAGCATTTT

clone size: .
V gene: TRBV5-1
J gene: TRBJ2-7
D gene: TRBD2
CDR3 protein: CASMSFPSGEYEQYF
CDR3 DNA: TGCGCCAGCATGTCCTTCCCTAGCGGGGAATACGAGCAGTACTTC

clone size: .
V gene: TRBV25-1
J gene: TRBJ1-1
D gene: .
CDR3 protein: CASSKGQMNTEAFF
CDR3 DNA: TGTGCCAGCAGTAAAGGACAGATGAACACTGAAGCTTTCTTT

clone size: .
V gene: TRBV4-1
J gene: TRBJ2-1
D gene: .
CDR3 protein: CASSQDGAGSYNEQFF
CDR3 DNA: TGCGCCAGCAGCCAAGACGGGGCCGGCTCCTACAATGAGCAGTTCTTC

clone size: .
V gene: TRBV28
J gene: TRBJ2-1
D gene: .
CDR3 protein: CASSFGSTQVDNEQFF
CDR3 DNA: TGTGCCAGCAGTTTCGGTTCCACCCAAGTAGACAATGAGCAGTTCTTC

clone size: .
V gene: TRBV7-9
J gene: TRBJ1-2
D gene: .
CDR3 protein: CASSEDGHNYGYTF
CDR3 DNA: TGTGCCAGCAGCGAGGACGGTCATAACTATGGCTACACCTTC

clone size: .
V gene: TRBV5-1
J gene: TRBJ2-1
D gene: .
CDR3 protein: CASSLEEGWDEQFF
CDR3 DNA: TGCGCCAGCAGCTTGGAGGAGGGTTGGGATGAGCAGTTCTTC

clone size: .
V gene: TRBV6-1
J gene: TRBJ2-1
D gene: .
CDR3 protein: CASLYPQANEQFF
CDR3 DNA: TGTGCCAGTCTATATCCCCAAGCCAATGAGCAGTTCTTC

clone size: .
V gene: TRBV9
J gene: TRBJ2-7
D gene: .
CDR3 protein: CASSVGTDLYEQYF
CDR3 DNA: TGTGCCAGCAGCGTAGGGACAGACCTCTACGAGCAGTACTTC

clone size: .
V gene: TRBV6-1
J gene: TRBJ1-1
D gene: .
CDR3 protein: CASSNTGPRTEAFF
CDR3 DNA: TGTGCCAGCAGTAACACAGGGCCGAGAACTGAAGCTTTCTTT

clone size: .
V gene: TRBV27
J gene: TRBJ2-1
D gene: .
CDR3 protein: CASSLPHNEQFF
CDR3 DNA: TGTGCCAGCAGTTTACCCCACAATGAGCAGTTCTTC

clone size: .
V gene: TRBV15
J gene: TRBJ1-5
D gene: .
CDR3 protein: CATQENRVFDQPQHF
CDR3 DNA: TGTGCCACCCAGGAAAACAGGGTGTTTGATCAGCCCCAGCATTTT

clone size: .
V gene: TRBV20-1
J gene: TRBJ2-7
D gene: .
CDR3 protein: CSARDKEGKYEQYF
CDR3 DNA: TGCAGTGCTAGAGATAAGGAGGGAAAATACGAGCAGTACTTC

clone size: .
V gene: TRBV20-1
J gene: TRBJ1-2
D gene: .
CDR3 protein: CSARDGGLDGYTF
CDR3 DNA: TGCAGTGCTAGAGATGGGGGTCTTGACGGCTACACCTTC

clone size: once
V gene: TRBV5-6
J gene: TRBJ2-1
D gene: .
CDR3 protein: CASSLGQINLYNEQFF
CDR3 DNA: TGTGCCAGCAGCTTGGGACAGATAAATCTCTACAATGAGCAGTTCTTC

clone size: once
V gene: TRBV5-1
J gene: TRBJ2-7
D gene: .
CDR3 protein: CASSLFQGPYEQYF
CDR3 DNA: TGCGCCAGCAGCTTGTTCCAGGGGCCCTACGAGCAGTACTTC

clone size: .
V gene: TRBV3-1
J gene: TRBJ2-3
D gene: .
CDR3 protein: CASSPGRSSQRGDTDTQYF
CDR3 DNA: TGTGCCAGCAGCCCGGGTCGGTCGTCCCAGCGAGGGGACACAGATACGCAGTATTTT

clone size: few
V gene: TRBV12-3/TRBV12-4
J gene: TRBJ1-2
D gene: .
CDR3 protein: CASSLAEANYGYTF
CDR3 DNA: TGTGCCAGCAGTTTGGCAGAAGCTAACTATGGCTACACCTTC

clone size: .
V gene: TRBV27
J gene: TRBJ2-2
D gene: TRBD1
CDR3 protein: CASSFTGAGELFF
CDR3 DNA: TGTGCCAGCAGTTTCACAGGGGCCGGGGAGCTGTTTTTT

clone size: .
V gene: TRBV25-1
J gene: TRBJ1-5
D gene: .
CDR3 protein: CASSDSGTRGGNQPQHF
CDR3 DNA: TGTGCCAGCAGTGATTCGGGGACTAGAGGGGGCAATCAGCCCCAGCATTTT

clone size: once
V gene: TRBV29-1
J gene: TRBJ2-6
D gene: .
CDR3 protein: CSVEGGQDSGANVLTF
CDR3 DNA: TGCAGCGTTGAGGGAGGACAGGACTCTGGGGCCAACGTCCTGACTTTC

clone size: .
V gene: TRBV6-1
J gene: TRBJ2-2
D gene: .
CDR3 protein: CASSDGVTDTGELFF
CDR3 DNA: TGTGCCAGCAGTGATGGGGTTACGGACACCGGGGAGCTGTTTTTT

clone size: .
V gene: TRBV5-1
J gene: TRBJ2-7
D gene: .
CDR3 protein: CASSPGTYGEQYF
CDR3 DNA: TGCGCCAGCAGCCCCGGGACATACGGCGAGCAGTACTTC

clone size: .
V gene: TRBV19
J gene: TRBJ1-1
D gene: .
CDR3 protein: CASYREGGTEAFF
CDR3 DNA: TGTGCCAGCTACAGGGAAGGGGGCACTGAAGCTTTCTTT

clone size: .
V gene: TRBV7-9
J gene: TRBJ2-5
D gene: TRBD2
CDR3 protein: CAIGEGLLEETQYF
CDR3 DNA: TGTGCCATTGGGGAGGGGCTTTTGGAAGAGACCCAGTACTTC

clone size: .
V gene: TRBV6-2/TRBV6-3
J gene: TRBJ2-5
D gene: .
CDR3 protein: CASSPTGPKETQYF
CDR3 DNA: TGTGCCAGCAGTCCGACAGGCCCTAAAGAGACCCAGTACTTC

clone size: few
V gene: TRBV12-3/TRBV12-4
J gene: TRBJ1-2
D gene: TRBD1
CDR3 protein: CASSSTGDYGYTF
CDR3 DNA: TGTGCCAGCAGTTCGACAGGGGACTATGGCTACACCTTC

clone size: .
V gene: TRBV13
J gene: TRBJ2-1
D gene: .
CDR3 protein: CASSLGKRREQFF
CDR3 DNA: TGTGCCAGCAGCTTAGGCAAGCGGAGGGAGCAGTTCTTC

clone size: .
V gene: TRBV20-1
J gene: TRBJ1-1
D gene: TRBD1
CDR3 protein: CSSEGASLQNTEAFF
CDR3 DNA: TGCAGTTCAGAGGGGGCGTCGCTCCAGAACACTGAAGCTTTCTTT

clone size: .
V gene: TRBV3-1
J gene: TRBJ2-2
D gene: .
CDR3 protein: CASSQQGPNTGELFF
CDR3 DNA: TGTGCCAGCAGCCAACAAGGACCGAACACCGGGGAGCTGTTTTTT

clone size: .
V gene: TRBV19
J gene: TRBJ1-5
D gene: TRBD1
CDR3 protein: CASSGQGIQPQHF
CDR3 DNA: TGTGCCAGTAGCGGACAGGGTATCCAGCCCCAGCATTTT

clone size: .
V gene: TRBV6-5
J gene: TRBJ2-1
D gene: TRBD1
CDR3 protein: CASSYSLQGASPPEQFF
CDR3 DNA: TGTGCCAGCAGTTACTCATTACAGGGGGCAAGTCCTCCTGAGCAGTTCTTC

clone size: .
V gene: TRBV20-1
J gene: TRBJ1-4
D gene: .
CDR3 protein: CSAVGGGNEKLFF
CDR3 DNA: TGCAGTGCCGTAGGTGGCGGTAATGAAAAACTGTTTTTT

clone size: once
V gene: TRBV14
J gene: TRBJ2-7
D gene: TRBD1
CDR3 protein: CASSQDFGTGVYEQYF
CDR3 DNA: TGTGCCAGCAGCCAAGATTTTGGGACAGGGGTTTATGAGCAGTACTTC

clone size: .
V gene: TRBV20-1
J gene: TRBJ2-7
D gene: TRBD2
CDR3 protein: CSARGRLAPFHEQYF
CDR3 DNA: TGCAGTGCTAGAGGGAGACTAGCGCCCTTTCACGAGCAGTACTTC

clone size: .
V gene: TRBV6-2/TRBV6-3
J gene: TRBJ1-1
D gene: .
CDR3 protein: CASSYSYGGTEAFF
CDR3 DNA: TGTGCCAGCAGTTACTCGTATGGGGGTACTGAAGCTTTCTTT